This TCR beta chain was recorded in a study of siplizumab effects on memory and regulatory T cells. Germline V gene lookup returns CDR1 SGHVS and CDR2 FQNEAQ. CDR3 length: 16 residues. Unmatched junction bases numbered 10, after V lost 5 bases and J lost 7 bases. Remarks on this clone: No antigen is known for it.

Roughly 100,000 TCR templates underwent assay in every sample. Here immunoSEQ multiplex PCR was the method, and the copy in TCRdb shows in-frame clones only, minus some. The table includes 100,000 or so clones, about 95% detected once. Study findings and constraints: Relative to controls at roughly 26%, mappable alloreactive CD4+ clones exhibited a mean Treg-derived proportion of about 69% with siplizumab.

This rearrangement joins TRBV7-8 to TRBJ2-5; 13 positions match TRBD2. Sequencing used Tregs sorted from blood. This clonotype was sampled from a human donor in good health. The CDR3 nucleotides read TGTGCCAGCAGCGCCGGACTAGCGGGAGTAGTTGGGACCCAGTACTTC. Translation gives CASSAGLAGVVGTQYF.